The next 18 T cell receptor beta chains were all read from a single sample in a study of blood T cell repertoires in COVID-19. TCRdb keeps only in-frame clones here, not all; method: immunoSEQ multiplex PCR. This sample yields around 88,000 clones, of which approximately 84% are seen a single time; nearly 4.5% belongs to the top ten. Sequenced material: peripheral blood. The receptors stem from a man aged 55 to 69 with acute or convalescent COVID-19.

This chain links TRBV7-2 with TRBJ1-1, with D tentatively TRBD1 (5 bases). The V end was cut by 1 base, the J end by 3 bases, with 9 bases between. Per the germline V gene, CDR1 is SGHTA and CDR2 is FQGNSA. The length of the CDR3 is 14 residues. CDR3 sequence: CASSLGGGYTEAFF. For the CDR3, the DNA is TGTGCCAGCAGCTTAGGGGGGGGGTACACTGAAGCTTTCTTT. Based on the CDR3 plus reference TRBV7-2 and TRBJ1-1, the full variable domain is GAGVSQSPSNKVTEKGKDVELRCDPISGHTALYWYRQSLGQGLEFLIYFQGNSAPDKSGLPSDRFSAERTGGSVSTLTIQRTQQEDSAVYLCASSLGGGYTEAFFGQGTRLTVV.

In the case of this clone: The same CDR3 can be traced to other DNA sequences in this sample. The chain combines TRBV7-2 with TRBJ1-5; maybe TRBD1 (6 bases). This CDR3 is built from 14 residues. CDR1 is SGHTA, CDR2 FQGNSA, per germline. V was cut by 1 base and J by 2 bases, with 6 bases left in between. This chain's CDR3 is CASSLDRGNQPQHF. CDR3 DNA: TGTGCCAGCAGCTTAGACAGGGGCAATCAGCCCCAGCATTTT.

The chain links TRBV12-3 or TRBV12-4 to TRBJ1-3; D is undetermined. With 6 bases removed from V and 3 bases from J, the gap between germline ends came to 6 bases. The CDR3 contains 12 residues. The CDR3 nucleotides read TGTGCCAGCAGGTTTTATGGAAACACCATATATTTT. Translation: CASRFYGNTIYF.

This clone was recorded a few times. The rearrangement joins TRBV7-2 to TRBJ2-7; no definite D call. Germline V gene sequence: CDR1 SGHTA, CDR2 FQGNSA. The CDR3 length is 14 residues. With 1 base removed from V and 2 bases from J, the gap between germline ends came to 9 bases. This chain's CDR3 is CASSLELNTYEQYF. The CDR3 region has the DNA TGTGCCAGCAGCTTAGAACTCAATACCTACGAGCAGTACTTC.

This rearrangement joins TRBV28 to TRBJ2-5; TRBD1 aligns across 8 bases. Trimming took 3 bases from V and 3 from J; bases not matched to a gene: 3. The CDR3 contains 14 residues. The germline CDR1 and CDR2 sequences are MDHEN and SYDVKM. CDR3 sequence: CASSFQGAEETQYF. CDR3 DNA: TGTGCCAGCAGTTTCCAGGGGGCCGAAGAGACCCAGTACTTC.

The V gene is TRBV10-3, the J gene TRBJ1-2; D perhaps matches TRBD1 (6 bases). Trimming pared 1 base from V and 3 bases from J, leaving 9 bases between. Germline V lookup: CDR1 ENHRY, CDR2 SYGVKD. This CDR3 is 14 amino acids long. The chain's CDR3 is CAISELSGDYGYTF. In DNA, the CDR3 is TGTGCCATCAGTGAGTTGTCAGGGGACTATGGCTACACCTTC.

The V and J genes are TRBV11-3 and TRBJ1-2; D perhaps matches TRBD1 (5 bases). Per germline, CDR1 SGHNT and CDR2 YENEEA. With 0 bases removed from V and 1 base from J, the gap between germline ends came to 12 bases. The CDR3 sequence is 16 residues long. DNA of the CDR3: TGTGCCAGCAGCTTAGATGGGGCCAAGGGTAACTATGGCTACACCTTC. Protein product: CASSLDGAKGNYGYTF.

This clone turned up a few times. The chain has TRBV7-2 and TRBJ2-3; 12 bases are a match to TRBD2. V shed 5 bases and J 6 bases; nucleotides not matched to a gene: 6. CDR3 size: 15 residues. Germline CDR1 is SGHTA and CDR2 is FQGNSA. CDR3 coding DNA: TGTGCCAGCAGCCAAAGACTAGCGGGAGTTGATACGCAGTATTTT. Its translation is CASSQRLAGVDTQYF. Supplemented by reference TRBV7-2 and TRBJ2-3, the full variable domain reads GAGVSQSPSNKVTEKGKDVELRCDPISGHTALYWYRQSLGQGLEFLIYFQGNSAPDKSGLPSDRFSAERTGGSVSTLTIQRTQQEDSAVYLCASSQRLAGVDTQYFGPGTRLTVL.

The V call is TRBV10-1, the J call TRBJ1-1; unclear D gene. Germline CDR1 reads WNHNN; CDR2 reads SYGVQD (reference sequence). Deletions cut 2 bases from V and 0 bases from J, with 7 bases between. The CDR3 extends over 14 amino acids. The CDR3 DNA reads TGCGCCAGCAGTGAGAATATAATGAACACTGAAGCTTTCTTT. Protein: CASSENIMNTEAFF.

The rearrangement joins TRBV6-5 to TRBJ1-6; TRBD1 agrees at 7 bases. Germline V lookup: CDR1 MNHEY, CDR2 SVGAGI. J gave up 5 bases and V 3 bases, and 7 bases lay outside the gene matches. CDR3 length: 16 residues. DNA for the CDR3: TGTGCCAGCAGTTATGCTAACCAGGGGGATAATTCACCCCTCCACTTT. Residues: CASSYANQGDNSPLHF.

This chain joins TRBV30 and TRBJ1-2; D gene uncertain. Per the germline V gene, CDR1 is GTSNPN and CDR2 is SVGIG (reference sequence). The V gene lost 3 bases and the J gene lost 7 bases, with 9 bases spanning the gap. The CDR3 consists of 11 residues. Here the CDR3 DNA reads TGTGCCTGGAGCCCGGGTGCTGGCTACACCTTC. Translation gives CAWSPGAGYTF. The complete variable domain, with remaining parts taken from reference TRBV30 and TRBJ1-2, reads SQTIHQWPATLVQPVGSPLSLECTVEGTSNPNLYWYRQAAGRGLQLLFYSVGIGQISSEVPQNLSASRPQDRQFILSSKKLLLSDSGFYLCAWSPGAGYTFGSGTRLTVV.

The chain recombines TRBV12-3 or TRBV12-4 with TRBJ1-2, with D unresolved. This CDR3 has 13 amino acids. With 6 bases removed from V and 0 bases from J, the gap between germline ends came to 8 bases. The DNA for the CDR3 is TGTGCCAGCAGCGTCACACCTAACTATGGCTACACCTTC. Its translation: CASSVTPNYGYTF.

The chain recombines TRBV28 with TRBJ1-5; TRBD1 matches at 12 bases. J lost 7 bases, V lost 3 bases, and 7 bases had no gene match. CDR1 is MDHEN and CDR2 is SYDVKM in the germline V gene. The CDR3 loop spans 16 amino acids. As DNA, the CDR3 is TGTGCCAGCAGTTTCAGAGGGACAGGGGGCGGGCAGCCCCAGCATTTT. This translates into CASSFRGTGGGQPQHF.

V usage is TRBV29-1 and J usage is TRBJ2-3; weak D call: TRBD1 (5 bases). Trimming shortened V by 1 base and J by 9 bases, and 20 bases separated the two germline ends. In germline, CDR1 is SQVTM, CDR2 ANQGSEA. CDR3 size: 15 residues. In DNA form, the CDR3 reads TGCAGCGTTGAAGCAGTGGGGCAGGAGATAGGGACGCAGTATTTT. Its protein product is CSVEAVGQEIGTQYF.

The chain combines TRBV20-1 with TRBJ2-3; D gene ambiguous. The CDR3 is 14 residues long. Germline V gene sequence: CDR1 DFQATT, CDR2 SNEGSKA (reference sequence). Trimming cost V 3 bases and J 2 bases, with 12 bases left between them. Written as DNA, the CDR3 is TGCAGTGCTAGTGGTGCGCCCAACACAGATACGCAGTATTTT. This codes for CSASGAPNTDTQYF.

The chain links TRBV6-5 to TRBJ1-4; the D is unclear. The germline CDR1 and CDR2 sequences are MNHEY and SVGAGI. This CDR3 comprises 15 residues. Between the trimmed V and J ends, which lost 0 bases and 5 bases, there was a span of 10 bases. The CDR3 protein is CASSYSGPANEKLFF. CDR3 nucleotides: TGTGCCAGCAGTTACTCGGGCCCGGCAAATGAAAAACTGTTTTTT.

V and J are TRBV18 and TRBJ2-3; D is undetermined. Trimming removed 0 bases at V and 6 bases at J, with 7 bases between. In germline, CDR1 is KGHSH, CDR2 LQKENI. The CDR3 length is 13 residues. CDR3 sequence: CASSPPSSDTQYF. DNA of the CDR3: TGTGCCAGCTCACCACCGTCGTCTGATACGCAGTATTTT. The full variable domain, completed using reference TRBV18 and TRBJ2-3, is NAGVMQNPRHLVRRRGQEARLRCSPMKGHSHVYWYRQLPEEGLKFMVYLQKENIIDESGMPKERFSAEFPKEGPSILRIQQVVRGDSAAYFCASSPPSSDTQYFGPGTRLTVL.

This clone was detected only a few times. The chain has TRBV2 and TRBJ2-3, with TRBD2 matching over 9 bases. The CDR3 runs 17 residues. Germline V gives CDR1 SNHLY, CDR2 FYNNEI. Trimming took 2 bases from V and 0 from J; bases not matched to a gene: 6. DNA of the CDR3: TGTGCCAGCAGTGAACTGGCGGGAGGGTCGAGCACAGATACGCAGTATTTT. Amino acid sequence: CASSELAGGSSTDTQYF. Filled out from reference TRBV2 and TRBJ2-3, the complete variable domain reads EPEVTQTPSHQVTQMGQEVILRCVPISNHLYFYWYRQILGQKVEFLVSFYNNEISEKSEIFDDQFSVERPDGSNFTLKIRSTKLEDSAMYFCASSELAGGSSTDTQYFGPGTRLTVL.